These 28 T cell receptor beta chains were sequenced from one sample in a study of T cell responses to AZD1222 COVID-19 vaccine. Sequencing was performed with immunoSEQ multiplex PCR; in TCRdb, only in-frame clones are kept and a portion is missing. The profile shows approximately 200,000 clones, about 90% of them singletons. The sample was peripheral blood, taken on day 0 of AZD1222 vaccination. The receptors shown here come from an adult in good health.

The genes are TRBV7-7 and TRBJ2-2, with 7 bases fitting TRBD2. V shed 10 bases and J 7 bases; nucleotides not matched to a gene: 15. Germline CDR1 reads SSHAT; CDR2 reads FNYEAQ (reference sequence). The CDR3 contains 15 residues. The CDR3 protein is CATSRPSGEGGELFF. The CDR3 region has the DNA TGTGCCACTTCACGCCCAAGCGGGGAGGGCGGGGAGCTGTTTTTT.

This clone was recorded once. The chain carries TRBV6-5 and TRBJ2-1; D perhaps matches TRBD1 (5 bases). Germline V gives CDR1 MNHEY, CDR2 SVGAGI. Trimming left V 6 bases short and J 2 bases short, with 14 bases between. This CDR3 contains 15 residues. The CDR3, as DNA: TGTGCCAGCAGGGATGTCGCAGGGCCCTACAATGAGCAGTTCTTC. This sequence encodes CASRDVAGPYNEQFF.

DNA for the CDR3: TGTGCCAGCAGTTTATCAGGGGTGAGCAATCAGCCCCAGCATTTT. Protein product: CASSLSGVSNQPQHF. The V and J genes are TRBV27 and TRBJ1-5; a weak D match, TRBD1 (5 bases). V was pared by 0 bases and J by 1 base, with 7 bases between. Germline CDR1 and CDR2: MNHEY and SMNVEV (reference sequence). The CDR3 covers 15 residues.

This sequence joins TRBV6-1 and TRBJ1-3, with D perhaps matching TRBD1 (5 bases). Germline CDR1 is MNHNS and CDR2 is SASEGT. Between the trimmed V and J ends, which lost 2 bases and 4 bases, there was a span of 12 bases. The CDR3 spans 15 residues. CDR3 loop: CASSELGHVGNTIYF. In DNA, the CDR3 is TGTGCCAGCAGTGAACTTGGACATGTAGGAAACACCATATATTTT.

The CDR3 region has the DNA TGTGCCAGCAGTGAAGCACGAAGACAGAGTCAAGAGACCCAGTACTTC. Amino acids: CASSEARRQSQETQYF. V is TRBV6-1 and J is TRBJ2-5; D may be TRBD1 (5 bases). CDR3 size: 16 residues. Germline CDR1 and CDR2: MNHNS and SASEGT. The V end was cut by 0 bases, the J end by 2 bases, with 13 bases between.

In this sample, this clone turned up a few times. The chain is built from TRBV2 and TRBJ2-7, with no clear D. V was shortened by 4 bases and J by 7 bases, with 11 bases between the two germline ends. Germline lookup yields CDR1 SNHLY and CDR2 FYNNEI. CDR3 length equals 12 residues. In nucleotides, the CDR3 is TGTGCCAGCAGTGTACCCGGTGGGGAGCAGTACTTC. Translating it yields CASSVPGGEQYF.

There are a few counts of this clone. The V gene is TRBV6-5, the J gene TRBJ1-6; D is undetermined. Deletions cut 6 bases from V and 7 bases from J, with 13 bases between. This CDR3 is 14 amino acids long. Germline V gene lookup returns CDR1 MNHEY and CDR2 SVGAGI. The CDR3 region is CASSPRPSNSPLHF. The CDR3 nucleotides read TGTGCCAGCAGCCCCCGGCCCTCAAATTCACCCCTCCACTTT.

The J gene is TRBJ1-5, the V gene TRBV10-3; D not certain. There are 13 residues in the CDR3. Germline CDR1 ENHRY, CDR2 SYGVKD. Trimming removed 3 bases at V and 9 bases at J, with 12 bases between. In DNA form, the CDR3 reads TGTGCCATCAGTGACGGGCGGGTGGTGCCCCAGCATTTT. Its protein is CAISDGRVVPQHF.

The chain has TRBV28 and TRBJ2-3; 13 bases are a match to TRBD2. This CDR3 region has 16 residues. Losses at the gene ends were 5 bases for V and 7 bases for J; bases not matched to a gene: 9. Germline lookup yields CDR1 MDHEN and CDR2 SYDVKM. Written as DNA, the CDR3 is TGTGCCAGCAGTAAGGAGGGACTAGCGGGGAGCTATACGCAGTATTTT. Its protein product is CASSKEGLAGSYTQYF.

In nucleotides, the CDR3 is TGCGCCAGCAGCCCGGACAGTTACGAGCAGTACTTC. This encodes CASSPDSYEQYF. The chain is built from TRBV5-1 and TRBJ2-7; the D gene is possibly TRBD1 (6 bases). The length of the CDR3 is 12 residues. Trimming took off 4 bases at V and 4 bases at J, with 9 bases between the two ends. Germline loops: CDR1 SGHRS, CDR2 YFSETQ. The full variable domain, with the rest looked up from reference TRBV5-1 and TRBJ2-7, is KAGVTQTPRYLIKTRGQQVTLSCSPISGHRSVSWYQQTPGQGLQFLFEYFSETQRNKGNFPGRFSGRQFSNSRSEMNVSTLELGDSALYLCASSPDSYEQYFGPGTRLTVT.

The chain joins TRBV9 to TRBJ1-4, with TRBD1 as a possible D gene (5 bases). CDR1 and CDR2 (germline): SGDLS, YYNGEE. The CDR3 runs to 15 residues. V lost 1 base, J lost 8 bases, and 15 bases lay in between. The CDR3 spells CASSVRGQGGEKLFF. As DNA, the CDR3 is TGTGCCAGCAGCGTACGAGGGCAGGGTGGCGAAAAACTGTTTTTT.

J is TRBJ1-5 and V is TRBV3-1 (or the pseudogene TRBV3-2); D may be TRBD1 (6 bases). CDR1 and CDR2 from the germline V gene are LGHDT and YNNKEL (reference sequence). CDR3 length: 15 residues. V was shortened by 0 bases and J by 7 bases, with 13 bases between the two germline ends. The DNA of the CDR3 is TGTGCCAGCAGCCAAGACCCAGGGGTGGGACAGCCCCAGCATTTT. Its protein product is CASSQDPGVGQPQHF.

The CDR3 spells CASSQDVEQFF. CDR3 DNA sequence: TGTGCCAGCAGCCAAGACGTTGAGCAGTTCTTC. The J gene is TRBJ2-1, the V gene TRBV3-1 (or the pseudogene TRBV3-2), with D hard to call. The CDR3 is 11 residues long. Trimming took off 0 bases at V and 9 bases at J, with 3 bases between the two ends. From germline, CDR1 is LGHDT and CDR2 YNNKEL (reference sequence).

The gene calls are TRBV6-5 and TRBJ2-7; no firm D call. From germline, CDR1 is MNHEY and CDR2 SVGAGI. V dropped 4 bases and J dropped 1 base, with 8 bases sitting between them. This CDR3 is 13 amino acids long. This chain's CDR3 is CASSWADSYEQYF. The CDR3 coding sequence is TGTGCCAGCAGTTGGGCTGATTCCTACGAGCAGTACTTC.

The chain joins TRBV30 to TRBJ1-3; D remains unclear. V lost 3 bases, J lost 0 bases, and 9 bases lay in between. The CDR3 sequence is 14 residues long. Germline CDR1 GTSNPN, CDR2 SVGIG (reference sequence). CDR3 residues: CAWRGSPSGNTIYF. The CDR3 bases are TGTGCCTGGAGGGGTTCTCCCTCTGGAAACACCATATATTTT.

The rearrangement links TRBV19 to TRBJ1-5; D is possibly TRBD1 (5 bases). Per the germline V gene, CDR1 is LNHDA and CDR2 is SQIVND (reference sequence). V was clipped by 4 bases and J by 6 bases, with 16 bases between them. The CDR3 loop spans 15 amino acids. Here the CDR3 DNA reads TGTGCCAGTAGTACCGGGACCCTCCGTGCTCAGCCCCAGCATTTT. It specifies CASSTGTLRAQPQHF.

This clone was detected once. The chain couples TRBV6-4 to TRBJ2-5, with a possible D match to TRBD1 (6 bases). The CDR3 consists of 12 residues. Per the germline V gene, CDR1 is MRHNA and CDR2 is SNTAGT. Deletions cut 8 bases from V and 7 bases from J, with 14 bases between. The chain's CDR3 is CASCRGRGTQYF. CDR3 bases: TGTGCCAGCTGCAGGGGTCGAGGGACCCAGTACTTC.

This chain uses TRBV29-1 with TRBJ2-7, with D maybe TRBD1 (6 bases). Germline CDR1 and CDR2: SQVTM and ANQGSEA. V was shortened by 4 bases and J by 3 bases, with 13 bases between the two germline ends. This CDR3 is built from 13 residues. The CDR3 loop reads CSVGQGTNYEQYF. CDR3 DNA: TGCAGCGTTGGGCAGGGGACAAACTACGAGCAGTACTTC.

The rearrangement uses TRBV19 and TRBJ2-7, with D tentatively TRBD2 (6 bases). CDR3 length: 12 residues. Trimming removed 3 bases from V and 4 bases from J, with 7 bases in between. Germline V gene data show CDR1 as LNHDA and CDR2 as SQIVND (reference sequence). CDR3 nucleotides: TGTGCCAGTAGTATCGGGGGTTACGAGCAGTACTTC. It encodes CASSIGGYEQYF.

This clone was recorded a few times. This chain uses TRBV3-1 (or the pseudogene TRBV3-2) with TRBJ1-1; D ambiguous. The V gene's germline CDR1 is LGHDT and CDR2 YNNKEL (reference sequence). The ends were cut back, 2 bases at V and 1 base at J, with 5 bases in the middle. The CDR3 covers 13 residues. The CDR3 DNA reads TGTGCCAGCAGCCAAAACCAGAACACTGAAGCTTTCTTT. Encoded protein: CASSQNQNTEAFF.

The chain has TRBV6-4 and TRBJ1-2; D possibly corresponds to TRBD1 (6 bases). Germline-derived CDR1 and CDR2 are MRHNA and SNTAGT. The V gene lost 0 bases and the J gene lost 7 bases, with 9 bases spanning the gap. This CDR3 comprises 13 residues. Here the CDR3 reads CASSDSDSGGYTF. CDR3 in DNA: TGTGCCAGCAGTGACTCGGACAGCGGTGGCTACACCTTC.

The chain combines TRBV5-1 with TRBJ1-1; the D gene is possibly TRBD1 (5 bases). V was cut by 5 bases and J by 6 bases, with 17 bases left in between. The CDR3 loop spans 14 amino acids. Looked up from germline, CDR1 is SGHRS and CDR2 is YFSETQ. CDR3 sequence reads: CASSYYSGYPEAFF. The CDR3 coding sequence is TGCGCCAGCAGTTATTATTCAGGGTACCCTGAAGCTTTCTTT.

On this clone: The same CDR3 also results from other DNA sequences found in this sample. This chain connects TRBV19 to TRBJ2-1; the match to TRBD1 covers 7 bases. The CDR3 has 15 residues. Germline V CDR1 and CDR2: LNHDA, SQIVND (reference sequence). V shed 6 bases, J shed 1 base, and the junction held 6 bases outside the gene matches. CDR3 DNA: TGTGCCAGTAGAGTGGACAGGAGTTCCTACAATGAGCAGTTCTTC. Encoded protein: CASRVDRSSYNEQFF.

The gene calls are TRBV15 and TRBJ2-2; TRBD1 aligns across 7 bases. V trimming: 3 bases; J trimming: 4 bases; junction bases outside the gene matches: 8. The germline gives CDR1 LNHNV, CDR2 YYDKDF (reference sequence). The CDR3 is made up of 16 amino acids. CDR3 nucleotides: TGTGCCACCAGCAGTCGACAGGGCCAAGGCACCGGGGAGCTGTTTTTT. Translating gives CATSSRQGQGTGELFF.

The V gene is TRBV2, the J gene TRBJ1-2; D gene unclear. This CDR3 has 12 residues. V gave up 8 bases and J gave up 8 bases, with 15 bases separating them. Germline values: CDR1 SNHLY, CDR2 FYNNEI. The CDR3 sequence is CASHRRGPGYTF. The DNA of the CDR3 is TGTGCCAGCCATAGAAGAGGGCCGGGCTACACCTTC. Using reference TRBV2 and TRBJ1-2 for the parts outside the CDR3, the full variable domain is EPEVTQTPSHQVTQMGQEVILRCVPISNHLYFYWYRQILGQKVEFLVSFYNNEISEKSEIFDDQFSVERPDGSNFTLKIRSTKLEDSAMYFCASHRRGPGYTFGSGTRLTVV.

The V gene is TRBV2, the J gene TRBJ2-7; tentatively, D is TRBD1 (6 bases). Trimming took 5 bases from V and 4 from J, leaving 18 bases between them. The CDR3 totals 15 residues. Germline CDR1 is SNHLY and CDR2 is FYNNEI. CDR3 sequence reads: CASSHPDRVLYEQYF. The CDR3 nucleotides read TGTGCCAGCAGTCACCCGGACAGAGTTCTGTACGAGCAGTACTTC.

V gene TRBV6-2 or TRBV6-3 combines with J gene TRBJ1-2; the D is unclear. The CDR3 loop spans 16 amino acids. V was shortened by 0 bases and J by 7 bases, with 18 bases between the two germline ends. Germline CDR1 MNHEY, CDR2 SVGEGT. The chain's CDR3 is CASSYSKVAGPGGYTF. The CDR3 DNA is TGTGCCAGCAGTTACTCGAAGGTGGCAGGTCCCGGTGGCTACACCTTC.

V usage is TRBV5-6 and J usage is TRBJ2-7; TRBD2 aligns across 7 bases. Germline values: CDR1 SGHDT, CDR2 YYEEEE. The CDR3 covers 14 residues. J gave up 5 bases and V 4 bases, and 9 bases lay outside the gene matches. The CDR3 reads CASSLGRVGDEQYF. The CDR3 DNA sequence: TGTGCCAGCAGCCTGGGGAGGGTGGGCGACGAGCAGTACTTC.